This passage covers 22 T cell receptor beta chains from one sample sequenced in a study of T cells expressing NK-cell markers (dated by TCRdb to the early 2020s). Preparation of the library involved 5' RACE. The run used an Illumina HiSeq 2000. TCRdb reprocessed the reads, so every CDR3 protein sequence counts as one entry and DNA is not shown. This sample's table carries about 440,000 distinct CDR3 sequences. The leading ten clones occupy about 7.3% of the sample. Sequencing input: blood T cells: a sorted CD56 or NKG2C T cell subset, CD4+ or CD8+ T cells, or bulk PBMC T cells (not recorded which). These receptor sequences come from a woman aged 18 to 75 in good health.

V usage is TRBV27 and J usage is TRBJ2-1; the TCRdb call, TRBD1, lacks DNA for checking. CDR3 length equals 16 residues. Per the germline V gene, CDR1 is MNHEY and CDR2 is SMNVEV (reference sequence). CDR3 protein: CASSQPQREFLNEQFF.

V is TRBV2 and J is TRBJ2-1; the D gene TCRdb calls, TRBD2, cannot be checked with no DNA. In germline, CDR1 is SNHLY, CDR2 FYNNEI. This CDR3 is 18 amino acids long. The chain's CDR3 is CASSVELAGGLSYNEQFF.

This rearrangement joins TRBV6-2 or TRBV6-3 to TRBJ1-2. CDR3 length: 15 residues. CDR1 is MNHEY and CDR2 is SVGEGT in the germline V gene. Here the CDR3 reads CASSPNLVRLDGYTF.

The chain employs TRBV7-8 and TRBJ1-1; there is no DNA to check the TCRdb D call of TRBD1. The CDR3 extends over 17 amino acids. Germline V gene data show CDR1 as SGHVS and CDR2 as FQNEAQ. The CDR3 loop is CASSSQGRPLGNTEAFF.

The chain couples TRBV12-3 or TRBV12-4 to TRBJ2-7; TCRdb outputs TRBD2, but without DNA this stays unchecked. The CDR3 contains 14 residues. The CDR3 here is CASTPGEGGYEQYF.

The rearrangement uses TRBV14 and TRBJ2-5; the D call of TRBD2 rests on TCRdb alone, since no DNA is present to check it. The CDR3 runs to 17 residues. CDR1 is SGHDN and CDR2 is FVKESK in the germline V gene. The CDR3 is CASSPTLTVGLQETQYF.

The chain combines TRBV12-3 or TRBV12-4 with TRBJ1-1. This CDR3 comprises 16 residues. CDR3: CASSLAGLPMNTEAFF.

The genes are TRBV7-9 and TRBJ2-3; TCRdb's D call, TRBD2, is unchecked because there is no DNA. Germline CDR1 is SEHNR and CDR2 is FQNEAQ (reference sequence). CDR3 length equals 15 residues. CDR3 protein: CASNGLVGVTDTQYF.

This chain's CDR3 is CASSPGDSRPNTGELFF. V gene TRBV7-9 combines with J gene TRBJ2-2; TCRdb proposes TRBD1, but this gene call is untestable without DNA. The CDR3 consists of 17 residues. CDR1 SEHNR and CDR2 FQNEAQ come from the germline V gene (reference sequence).

This chain uses TRBV5-1 with TRBJ1-3; the TCRdb call, TRBD1, lacks DNA for checking. Germline V gene sequence: CDR1 SGHRS, CDR2 YFSETQ. The CDR3 length is 17 residues. CDR3 region: CASSYGWGALTGNTIYF.

This chain links TRBV29-1 with TRBJ2-5. The CDR3 spans 13 residues. Germline CDR1 SQVTM, CDR2 ANQGSEA. CDR3 loop: CSVEFLTQETQYF.

The chain joins TRBV5-1 to TRBJ1-1; TCRdb designates TRBD1, a call that cannot be tested without DNA. The germline V gene has CDR1 SGHRS and CDR2 YFSETQ. This CDR3 region has 14 residues. CDR3 sequence reads: CASSLSNRGTEAFF.

This chain joins TRBV2 and TRBJ1-6; as DNA is missing, the TRBD1 call by TCRdb cannot be tested. CDR1 and CDR2 from the germline V gene are SNHLY and FYNNEI. This CDR3 region has 15 residues. The CDR3 region is CASNPQGFDNSPLHF.

The J gene is TRBJ1-5, the V gene TRBV7-2; TCRdb outputs TRBD1, but without DNA this stays unchecked. Germline CDR1 reads SGHTA; CDR2 reads FQGNSA. The CDR3 runs 14 residues. The CDR3 is CASSSDRGNQPQHF.

The J gene is TRBJ1-6, the V gene TRBV27; TCRdb outputs TRBD1, but without DNA this stays unchecked. Germline lookup yields CDR1 MNHEY and CDR2 SMNVEV (reference sequence). The CDR3 spans 17 residues. The CDR3 protein is CASSLYLSGQNNSPLHF.

The gene calls are TRBV20-1 and TRBJ1-4; TCRdb picks TRBD1, but there is no DNA to check that call. This CDR3 has 16 residues. Germline values: CDR1 DFQATT, CDR2 SNEGSKA (reference sequence). This chain's CDR3 is CSARDRFGGGNEKLFF.

The chain recombines TRBV14 with TRBJ2-7; TCRdb's D call of TRBD2 is untestable without DNA. CDR3 length equals 18 residues. In germline, CDR1 is SGHDN, CDR2 FVKESK. The CDR3: CASSERLAVCLLTYEQYF.

CDR3 loop: CASSHTDSEFTDTQYF. This chain uses TRBV4-3 with TRBJ2-3; the D gene TCRdb calls, TRBD1, cannot be checked with no DNA. CDR3 length: 16 amino acids. From germline, CDR1 is LGHNA and CDR2 YSLEER.

V and J are TRBV3-1 and TRBJ1-2; with no DNA, the TCRdb D assignment of TRBD1 cannot be verified. CDR1 LGHDT and CDR2 YNNKEL come from the germline V gene (reference sequence). The CDR3 has 14 amino acids. CDR3 in amino acids: CASSQEAQGRGYTF.

V usage is TRBV5-5 and J usage is TRBJ2-1. The CDR3 covers 11 residues. Germline CDR1 SGHKS, CDR2 YYEKEE (reference sequence). CDR3 in amino acids: CASSQLNEQFF.

This chain uses TRBV29-1 with TRBJ2-2; TCRdb selects TRBD1, and the lack of DNA leaves this call unchecked. CDR1 SQVTM and CDR2 ANQGSEA come from the germline V gene. The CDR3 is 14 residues long. The CDR3: CSADRGSTTGELFF.

The chain joins TRBV29-1 to TRBJ1-4; the D call from TCRdb, TRBD1, cannot be confirmed without DNA. This CDR3 spans 13 amino acids. From germline, CDR1 is SQVTM and CDR2 ANQGSEA. Here the CDR3 reads CSVGQPGGEKLFF.